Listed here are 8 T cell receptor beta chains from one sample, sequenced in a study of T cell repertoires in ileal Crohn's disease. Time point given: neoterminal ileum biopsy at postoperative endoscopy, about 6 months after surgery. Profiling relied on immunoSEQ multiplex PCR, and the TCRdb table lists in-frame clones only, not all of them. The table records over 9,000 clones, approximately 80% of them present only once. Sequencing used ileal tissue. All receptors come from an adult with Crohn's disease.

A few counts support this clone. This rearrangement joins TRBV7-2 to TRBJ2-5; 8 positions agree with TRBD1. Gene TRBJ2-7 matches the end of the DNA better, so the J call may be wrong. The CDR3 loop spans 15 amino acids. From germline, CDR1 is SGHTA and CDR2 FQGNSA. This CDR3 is CASSLGSGGQYEQYF. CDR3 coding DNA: TGTGCCAGCAGCTTAGGGTCAGGGGGCCAGTACGAGCAGTACTTC.

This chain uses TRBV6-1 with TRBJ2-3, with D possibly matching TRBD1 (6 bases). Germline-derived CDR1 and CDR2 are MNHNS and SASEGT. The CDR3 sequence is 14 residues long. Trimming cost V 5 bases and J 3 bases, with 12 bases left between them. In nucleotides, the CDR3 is TGTGCCAGCAGTTATAGCAGGGGAACAGATACGCAGTATTTT. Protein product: CASSYSRGTDTQYF.

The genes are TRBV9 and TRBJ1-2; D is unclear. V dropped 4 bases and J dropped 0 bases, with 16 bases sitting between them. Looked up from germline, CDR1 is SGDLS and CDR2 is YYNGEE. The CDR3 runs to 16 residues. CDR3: CASSPRYIEANYGYTF. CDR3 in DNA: TGTGCCAGCAGCCCGCGATATATAGAAGCTAACTATGGCTACACCTTC.

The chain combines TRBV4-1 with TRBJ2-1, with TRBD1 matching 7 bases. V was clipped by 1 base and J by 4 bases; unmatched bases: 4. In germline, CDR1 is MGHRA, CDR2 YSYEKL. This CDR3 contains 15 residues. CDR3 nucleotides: TGCGCCAGCAGCCAAGGACAGGGCGGGTACAATGAGCAGTTCTTC. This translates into CASSQGQGGYNEQFF.

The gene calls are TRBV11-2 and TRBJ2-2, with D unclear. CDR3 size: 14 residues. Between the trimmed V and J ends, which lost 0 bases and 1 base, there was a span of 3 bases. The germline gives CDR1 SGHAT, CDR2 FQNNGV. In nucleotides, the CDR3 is TGTGCCAGCAGCTTAGACCAGAACACCGGGGAGCTGTTTTTT. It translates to CASSLDQNTGELFF.

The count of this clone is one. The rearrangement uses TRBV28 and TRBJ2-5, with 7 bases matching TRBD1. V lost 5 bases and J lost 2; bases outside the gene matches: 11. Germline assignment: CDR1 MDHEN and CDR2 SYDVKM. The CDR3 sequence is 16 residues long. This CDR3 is CASSRHRGLPQETQYF. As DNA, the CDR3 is TGTGCCAGCAGTCGCCACAGGGGCCTACCTCAAGAGACCCAGTACTTC.

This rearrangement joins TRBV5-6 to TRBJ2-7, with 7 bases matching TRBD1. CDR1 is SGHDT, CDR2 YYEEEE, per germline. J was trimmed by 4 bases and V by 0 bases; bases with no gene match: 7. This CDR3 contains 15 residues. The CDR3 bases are TGTGCCAGCAGCTTGGAGCAGGGGGTATCATACGAGCAGTACTTC. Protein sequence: CASSLEQGVSYEQYF.

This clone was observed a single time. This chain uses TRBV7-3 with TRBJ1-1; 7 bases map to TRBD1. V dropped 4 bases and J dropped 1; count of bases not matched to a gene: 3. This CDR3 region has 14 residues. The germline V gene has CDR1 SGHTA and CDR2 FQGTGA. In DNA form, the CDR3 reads TGTGCCAGCAGCTGGGACAGCTCGAACACTGAAGCTTTCTTT. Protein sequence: CASSWDSSNTEAFF.